A selection of T cell receptor beta chains follows, all from one sample in a study of post-analysis software for immune sequencing data. TCRdb ran MiXCR on the PCR reads and lists one entry per CDR3 protein. The top ten clones hold about 11% of a sample with approximately 630,000 distinct CDR3 sequences, 59% of them seen once. The sequenced sample consisted of blood. Every receptor here comes from a girl under 10 years old with multiple sclerosis. Both conserved end residues are part of each CDR3. Fields, in order: D gene, clone size, J gene, V gene, CDR3 DNA, CDR3 protein. A D gene is named only where the DNA matches it firmly. Rows may omit the clone size; those that give it use once, few, many or a size class.

d_call: .; clone_size: .; j_call: TRBJ2-1; v_call: TRBV20-1; cdr3_nt: TGCAGTGCTAGCTGGGGACCCTCGACGTACAATGAGCAGTTCTTC; cdr3_aa: CSASWGPSTYNEQFF
d_call: .; clone_size: .; j_call: TRBJ2-7; v_call: TRBV29-1; cdr3_nt: TGCAGCGCCGCCTTGGGGGACTACGAGCAGTACTTC; cdr3_aa: CSAALGDYEQYF
d_call: TRBD2; clone_size: .; j_call: TRBJ2-1; v_call: TRBV3-1; cdr3_nt: TGTGCCAGCAGCCAAGATTCGACTAGCGGGATCCCCAATGAGCAGTTCTTC; cdr3_aa: CASSQDSTSGIPNEQFF
d_call: .; clone_size: .; j_call: TRBJ1-1; v_call: TRBV16; cdr3_nt: TGTGCCAGCAGCCAAGGGGTCAGGAACACTGAAGCTTTCTTT; cdr3_aa: CASSQGVRNTEAFF
d_call: TRBD2; clone_size: .; j_call: TRBJ2-1; v_call: TRBV20-1; cdr3_nt: TGCAGTGCTAGAGATTGGCCAGCGGGGGCGAACAATGAGCAGTTCTTC; cdr3_aa: CSARDWPAGANNEQFF
d_call: .; clone_size: .; j_call: TRBJ2-1; v_call: TRBV6-2/TRBV6-3; cdr3_nt: TGTGCCAGCAGTTATCCAGGGGTCGAGCAGTTCTTC; cdr3_aa: CASSYPGVEQFF
d_call: .; clone_size: .; j_call: TRBJ1-5; v_call: TRBV19; cdr3_nt: TGTGCCAGTAGTATTATCCCACAAGGTAGCAATCAGCCCCAGCATTTT; cdr3_aa: CASSIIPQGSNQPQHF
d_call: TRBD1; clone_size: few; j_call: TRBJ1-4; v_call: TRBV6-5; cdr3_nt: TGTGCCAGCAGTTCTTTACAGGGGGCTTCTGAAAAACTGTTTTTT; cdr3_aa: CASSSLQGASEKLFF
d_call: .; clone_size: few; j_call: TRBJ2-7; v_call: TRBV5-1; cdr3_nt: TGCGCCAGCAGCCTGGGGCTTCCGGGCTCCTACGAGCAGTACTTC; cdr3_aa: CASSLGLPGSYEQYF
d_call: .; clone_size: .; j_call: TRBJ1-6; v_call: TRBV20-1; cdr3_nt: TGCAGTACCCGGGTCCTGGGAAATAATTCACTCCTCCACTTT; cdr3_aa: CSTRVLGNNSLLHF
d_call: .; clone_size: .; j_call: TRBJ2-3; v_call: TRBV10-3; cdr3_nt: TGTGCCATCAGTGAGTACCGGGAGAGCACAGATACGCAGTATTTT; cdr3_aa: CAISEYRESTDTQYF
d_call: TRBD2; clone_size: .; j_call: TRBJ2-4; v_call: TRBV20-1; cdr3_nt: TGCAGTGCTAGCCCATTATCCCGGGGCCGGGGGGAGCAGTACTTC; cdr3_aa: CSASPLSRGRGEQYF
d_call: .; clone_size: .; j_call: TRBJ2-7; v_call: TRBV5-1; cdr3_nt: TGCGTCAGCAGCCCGGAGCCCGGACAGACAACCTACGAGCAGTACTTC; cdr3_aa: CVSSPEPGQTTYEQYF